This T cell receptor beta chain was found in a study of cytomegalovirus exposure and HLA in healthy donors. Concerning this clone: Its cognate antigen is unknown.

Study-level findings and limits: A missense variant in DCLRE1C was later tied to TCR beta V- and J-gene trimming.

PCR was performed using 60 Vbeta and 13 Jbeta primers. Assay used: immunoSEQ multiplex PCR; TCRdb lists only in-frame clones, some missing. Of about 190,000 clones in the sample, about 85% are singletons; the top ten hold less than 4.5%. Germline loops: CDR1 SEHNR, CDR2 FQNEAQ (reference sequence). Trimming left V 5 bases short and J 2 bases short, with 9 bases between. The CDR3 is made up of 14 amino acids. This chain joins TRBV7-9 and TRBJ2-2; perhaps TRBD1 as D (5 bases). This TCR was sampled from a man aged 45-65 years in good health and CMV-seronegative. The sample consisted of PBMCs. The CDR3 protein is CASSPTVNTGELFF. CDR3 DNA sequence: TGTGCCAGCAGCCCGACAGTAAACACCGGGGAGCTGTTTTTT.